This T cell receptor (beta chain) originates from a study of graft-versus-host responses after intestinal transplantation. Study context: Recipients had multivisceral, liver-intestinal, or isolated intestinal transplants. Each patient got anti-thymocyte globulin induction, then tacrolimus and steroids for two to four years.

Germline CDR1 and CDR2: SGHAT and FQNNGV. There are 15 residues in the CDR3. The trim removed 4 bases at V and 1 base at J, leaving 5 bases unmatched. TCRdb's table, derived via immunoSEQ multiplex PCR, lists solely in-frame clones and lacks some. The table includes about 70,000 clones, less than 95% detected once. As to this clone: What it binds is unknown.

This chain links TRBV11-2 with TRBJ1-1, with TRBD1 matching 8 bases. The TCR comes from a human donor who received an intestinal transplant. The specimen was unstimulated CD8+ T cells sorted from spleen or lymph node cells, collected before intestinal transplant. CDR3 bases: TGTGCCAGCAGCTATGCGACAGGGGAGAACACTGAAGCTTTCTTT. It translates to CASSYATGENTEAFF.